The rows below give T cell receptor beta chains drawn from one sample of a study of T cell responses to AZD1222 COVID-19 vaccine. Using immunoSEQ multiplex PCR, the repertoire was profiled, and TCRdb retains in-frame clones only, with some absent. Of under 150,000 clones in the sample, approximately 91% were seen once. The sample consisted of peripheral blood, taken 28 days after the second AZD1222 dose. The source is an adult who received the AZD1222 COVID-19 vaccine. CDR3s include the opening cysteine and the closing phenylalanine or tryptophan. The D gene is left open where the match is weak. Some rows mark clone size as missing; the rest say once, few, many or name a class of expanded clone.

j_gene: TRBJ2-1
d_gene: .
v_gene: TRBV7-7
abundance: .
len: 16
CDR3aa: CASSASWATPYNEQFF
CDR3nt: TGTGCTAGCAGCGCCTCCTGGGCGACACCCTACAATGAGCAGTTCTTC

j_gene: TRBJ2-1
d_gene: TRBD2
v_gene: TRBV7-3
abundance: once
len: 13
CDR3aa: CASSSNLAGEVFF
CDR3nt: TGTGCCAGCAGCTCTAACCTCGCGGGAGAGGTGTTCTTC

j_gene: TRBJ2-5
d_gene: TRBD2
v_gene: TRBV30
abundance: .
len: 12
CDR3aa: CAWGTSGETQYF
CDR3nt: TGTGCCTGGGGGACTAGCGGAGAGACCCAGTACTTC

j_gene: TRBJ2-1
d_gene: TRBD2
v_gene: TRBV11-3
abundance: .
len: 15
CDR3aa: CASSPAGGLYNEQFF
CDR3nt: TGTGCCAGCAGCCCAGCGGGGGGTCTTTACAATGAGCAGTTCTTC

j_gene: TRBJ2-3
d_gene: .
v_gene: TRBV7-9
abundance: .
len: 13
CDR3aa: CASTLMPTDTQYF
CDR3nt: TGTGCCAGCACCCTAATGCCCACAGATACGCAGTATTTT

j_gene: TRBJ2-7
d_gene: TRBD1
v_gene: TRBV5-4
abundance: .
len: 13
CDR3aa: CASSSGQEYEQYF
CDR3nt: TGTGCCAGCAGCTCGGGACAGGAATACGAGCAGTACTTC

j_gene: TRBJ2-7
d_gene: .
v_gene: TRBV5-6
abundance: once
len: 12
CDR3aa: CASSLDYYEQYF
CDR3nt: TGTGCCAGCAGCTTGGACTATTACGAGCAGTACTTC

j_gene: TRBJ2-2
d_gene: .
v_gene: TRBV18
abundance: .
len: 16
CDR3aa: CASSDVRERGTGELFF
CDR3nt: TGTGCCAGCTCCGATGTCCGGGAGAGGGGCACCGGGGAGCTGTTTTTT

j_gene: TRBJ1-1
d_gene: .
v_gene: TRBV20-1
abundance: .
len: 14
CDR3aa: CSASLGGRNTEAFF
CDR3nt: TGCAGTGCTAGTTTGGGGGGCAGGAACACTGAAGCTTTCTTT

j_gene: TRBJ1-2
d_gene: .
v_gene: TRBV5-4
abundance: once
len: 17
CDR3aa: CASSLAGTSGSYYGYTF
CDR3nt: TGTGCCAGCAGCTTGGCCGGGACATCGGGATCATACTATGGCTACACCTTC

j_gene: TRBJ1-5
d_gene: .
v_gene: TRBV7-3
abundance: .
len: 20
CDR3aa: CASSLTNFEEGDHSNQPQHF
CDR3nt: TGTGCCAGCAGCTTAACCAATTTCGAGGAGGGTGATCATAGCAATCAGCCCCAGCATTTT

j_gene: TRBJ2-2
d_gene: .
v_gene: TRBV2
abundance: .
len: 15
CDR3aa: CASSYQGTNTGELFF
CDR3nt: TGTGCCAGCAGTTACCAGGGGACGAACACCGGGGAGCTGTTTTTT